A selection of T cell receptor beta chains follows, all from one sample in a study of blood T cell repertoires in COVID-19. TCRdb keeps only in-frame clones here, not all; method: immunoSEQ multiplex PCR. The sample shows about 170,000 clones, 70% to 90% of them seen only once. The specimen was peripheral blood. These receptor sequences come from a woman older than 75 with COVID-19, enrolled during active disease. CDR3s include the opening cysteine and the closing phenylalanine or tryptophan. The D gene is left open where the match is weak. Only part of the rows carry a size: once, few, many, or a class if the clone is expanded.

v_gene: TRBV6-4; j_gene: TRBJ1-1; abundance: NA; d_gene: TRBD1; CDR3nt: TGTGCCAGCAGCGAAGACAGGGGGACTGAAGCTTTCTTT; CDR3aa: CASSEDRGTEAFF
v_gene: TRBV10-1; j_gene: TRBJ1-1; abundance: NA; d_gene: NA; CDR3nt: TGCGCCAGCAGTGACGAGGCCCGAGGTGAAGCTTTCTTT; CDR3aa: CASSDEARGEAFF
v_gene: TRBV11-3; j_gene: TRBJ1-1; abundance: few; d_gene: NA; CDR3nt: TGTGCCAGCAGCTTAGGGCAGACAAACACTGAAGCTTTCTTT; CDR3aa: CASSLGQTNTEAFF
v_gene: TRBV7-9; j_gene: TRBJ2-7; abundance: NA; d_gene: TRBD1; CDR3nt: TGTGCCAGCACCGCGGGACAGGGGGCGTACGAGCAGTACTTC; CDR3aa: CASTAGQGAYEQYF
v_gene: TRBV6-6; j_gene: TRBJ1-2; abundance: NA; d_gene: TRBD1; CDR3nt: TGTGCCAGCAGTACGTGGACAGGGGGCACCTATGGCTACACCTTC; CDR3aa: CASSTWTGGTYGYTF
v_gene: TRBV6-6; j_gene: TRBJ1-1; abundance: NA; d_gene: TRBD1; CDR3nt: TGTGCCAGCAGCCCCTCGACAGGGTGGACTGAAGCTTTCTTT; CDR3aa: CASSPSTGWTEAFF
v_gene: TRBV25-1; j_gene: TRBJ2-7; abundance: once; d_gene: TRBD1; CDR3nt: TGTGCCAGCAGTGCCATCGGGGACAGCTCCTACGAGCAGTACTTC; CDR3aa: CASSAIGDSSYEQYF
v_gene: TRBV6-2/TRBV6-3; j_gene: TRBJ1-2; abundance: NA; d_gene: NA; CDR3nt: TGTGCCAGCAGGCCTACAGGTTCCTATGGCTACACCTTC; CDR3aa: CASRPTGSYGYTF
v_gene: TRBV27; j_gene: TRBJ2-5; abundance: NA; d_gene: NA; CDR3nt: TGTGCCAGCAGTTTAAGGCGAGGAGAGACCCAGTACTTC; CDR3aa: CASSLRRGETQYF
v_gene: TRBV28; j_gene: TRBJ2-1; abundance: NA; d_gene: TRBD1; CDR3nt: TGTGCCAGCAAAAGGGACAGGGGGTCCTACAATGAGCAGTTCTTC; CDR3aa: CASKRDRGSYNEQFF
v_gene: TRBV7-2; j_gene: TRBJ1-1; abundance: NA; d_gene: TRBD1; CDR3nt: TGTGCCAGCAGCCTGACAGGGGGTAGAGCTTTCTTT; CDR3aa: CASSLTGGRAFF
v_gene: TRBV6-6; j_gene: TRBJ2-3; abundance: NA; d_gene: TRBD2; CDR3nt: TGTGCCAGCCGACTAGCGGGGATCACAGATACGCAGTATTTT; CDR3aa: CASRLAGITDTQYF
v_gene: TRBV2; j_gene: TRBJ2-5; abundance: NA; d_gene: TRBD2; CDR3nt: TGTGCCAGCAGTGAAGATCTAGCGGGAGGGGAGACCCAGTACTTC; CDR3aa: CASSEDLAGGETQYF
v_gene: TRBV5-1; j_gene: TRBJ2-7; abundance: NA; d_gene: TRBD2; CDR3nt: TGCGCCAGCAGCTTAGGGACTAGCGGGGCCTACGAGCAGTACTTC; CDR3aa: CASSLGTSGAYEQYF
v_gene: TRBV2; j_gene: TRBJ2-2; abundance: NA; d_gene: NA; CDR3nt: TGTGCCAGCAGCGACAGATTAAACACCGGGGAGCTGTTTTTT; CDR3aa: CASSDRLNTGELFF
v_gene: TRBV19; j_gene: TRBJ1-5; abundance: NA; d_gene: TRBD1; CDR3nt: TGTGCCAGTAAGAGCCGGGACAGGGGCAATCAGCCCCAGCATTTT; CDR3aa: CASKSRDRGNQPQHF
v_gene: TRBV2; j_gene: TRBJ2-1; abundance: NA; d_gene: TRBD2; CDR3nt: TGTGCCAGCAGTGTGGAGCGGGGGTCCTACAATGAGCAGTTCTTC; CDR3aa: CASSVERGSYNEQFF
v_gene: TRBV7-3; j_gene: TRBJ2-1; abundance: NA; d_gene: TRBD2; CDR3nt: TGTGCCAGCAGCCAAAGCGGGGGGGCCTCCTACAATGAGCAGTTCTTC; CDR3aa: CASSQSGGASYNEQFF
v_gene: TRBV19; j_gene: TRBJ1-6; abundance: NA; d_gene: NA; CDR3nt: TGTGCCAGTAGTATAGGGGAGGGGTCCTATAATTCACCCCTCCACTTT; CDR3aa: CASSIGEGSYNSPLHF
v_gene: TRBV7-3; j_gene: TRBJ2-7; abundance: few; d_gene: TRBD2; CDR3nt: TGTGCCAGCAGCCCCAACGGGAGGGGCAGGGACGAGCAGTACTTC; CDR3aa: CASSPNGRGRDEQYF